A single sample gave rise to the 25 T cell receptor beta chains below, sequenced in a study of T cell responses to AZD1222 COVID-19 vaccine. Method: immunoSEQ multiplex PCR; TCRdb's copy keeps in-frame clones and lacks some. The sample carries around 62,000 clones, around nine tenths recorded once. The sequences come from peripheral blood, collected on day 0 of AZD1222 vaccination. Receptor source: an adult in good health.

The V and J genes are TRBV7-9 and TRBJ1-2; D unclear. The V gene lost 5 bases and the J gene lost 8 bases, with 15 bases spanning the gap. There are 13 residues in the CDR3. The germline V gene has CDR1 SEHNR and CDR2 FQNEAQ (reference sequence). The CDR3 sequence: CASSRTPLGGYTF. The CDR3 DNA is TGTGCCAGCAGCCGGACCCCCCTGGGGGGCTACACCTTC.

This clone was counted a single time. The genes are TRBV5-3 and TRBJ1-1; 8 bases agree with TRBD1. TRBV5-3 is reported as an ORF; its role is uncertain. The CDR3 runs 16 residues. J gave up 1 base and V 3 bases, and 8 bases lay outside the gene matches. The CDR3 here is CARSSPPGTGNTEAFF. The CDR3 bases are TGTGCCAGAAGCTCCCCCCCCGGGACAGGGAACACTGAAGCTTTCTTT.

The CDR3 reads CASSPPGTGVVANEKLFF. CDR3 in DNA: TGTGCCAGCTCACCGCCCGGGACAGGGGTCGTTGCTAATGAAAAACTGTTTTTT. The chain couples TRBV18 to TRBJ1-4, with 10 bases fitting TRBD1. This CDR3 spans 18 amino acids. The germline V gene has CDR1 KGHSH and CDR2 LQKENI. Unmatched junction bases numbered 10, after V lost 3 bases and J lost 3 bases.

The J gene is TRBJ1-4, the V gene TRBV5-8, with 11 bases aligning to TRBD1. The germline V gene has CDR1 SGHTS and CDR2 YDEGEE. V gave up 4 bases and J gave up 8 bases; unmatched junction bases: 4. This CDR3 has 14 amino acids. CDR3 loop: CASSQGTGGEKLFF. In nucleotides, the CDR3 is TGTGCCAGCAGCCAGGGGACAGGGGGGGAAAAACTGTTTTTT.

This clone was counted only a few times. J is TRBJ1-5 and V is TRBV19; tentative D call: TRBD1 (6 bases). Deletions cut 3 bases from V and 4 bases from J, with 13 bases between. The CDR3 consists of 15 residues. Germline V gene data show CDR1 as LNHDA and CDR2 as SQIVND (reference sequence). The CDR3 protein is CASSMVPQGNQPQHF. CDR3 bases: TGTGCCAGTAGTATGGTTCCACAGGGAAATCAGCCCCAGCATTTT.

This clone has a single count. The CDR3 is CASSPNVVTNYGYTF. The CDR3 DNA sequence: TGCGCCAGCAGCCCTAATGTCGTCACCAACTATGGCTACACCTTC. The V and J genes are TRBV5-1 and TRBJ1-2; D is uncertain. Trimming cost V 4 bases and J 2 bases, with 15 bases left between them. The CDR3 is 15 amino acids. Germline CDR1 reads SGHRS; CDR2 reads YFSETQ.

The V call is TRBV3-1 (or the pseudogene TRBV3-2), the J call TRBJ1-5; D possibly corresponds to TRBD1 (5 bases). The CDR3 is made up of 15 amino acids. Germline CDR1 and CDR2: LGHDT and YNNKEL (reference sequence). Trimming took off 3 bases at V and 0 bases at J, with 9 bases between the two ends. CDR3 protein: CASSQDTISNQPQHF. The CDR3 DNA sequence: TGTGCCAGCAGCCAGGACACGATTAGCAATCAGCCCCAGCATTTT.

This chain joins TRBV18 and TRBJ2-1, with a weak D call TRBD2 (7 bases). The V end was cut by 8 bases, the J end by 7 bases, with 18 bases between. Germline V gives CDR1 KGHSH, CDR2 LQKENI. The CDR3 totals 14 residues. This chain's CDR3 is CASTRGGLVNEQFF. CDR3 sequence (DNA): TGTGCCAGCACGAGGGGGGGCCTCGTAAATGAGCAGTTCTTC. Supplemented by reference TRBV18 and TRBJ2-1, the full variable domain reads NAGVMQNPRHLVRRRGQEARLRCSPMKGHSHVYWYRQLPEEGLKFMVYLQKENIIDESGMPKERFSAEFPKEGPSILRIQQVVRGDSAAYFCASTRGGLVNEQFFGPGTRLTVL.

This sequence joins TRBV2 and TRBJ1-4; weak D call: TRBD1 (5 bases). V was shortened by 6 bases and J by 3 bases, with 14 bases between the two germline ends. The germline CDR1 and CDR2 sequences are SNHLY and FYNNEI. This CDR3 comprises 15 residues. The CDR3 DNA reads as TGTGCCAGCAGCACAGAGCAGGGATCTAATGAAAAACTGTTTTTT. Encoded protein: CASSTEQGSNEKLFF.

The V call is TRBV7-3, the J call TRBJ2-1; D unresolved. V lost 5 bases, J lost 8 bases, and 13 bases lay in between. This CDR3 is 13 amino acids long. CDR1 and CDR2 from the germline V gene are SGHTA and FQGTGA. The CDR3 DNA reads as TGTGCCAGCAGCATGGGCCCTGGGGATGAGCAGTTCTTC. Translated, it gives CASSMGPGDEQFF.

Only one count was recorded for this clone. This chain connects TRBV5-4 to TRBJ1-2; 8 bases align to TRBD1. The V gene end was trimmed by 4 bases and the J gene end by 4 bases; junction bases not matched to a gene: 6. Germline loops: CDR1 SGHNT, CDR2 YYREEE (reference sequence). The CDR3 covers 14 residues. For the CDR3, the DNA is TGTGCCAGCAGCAAGCAGGACAGGGCCTATGGCTACACCTTC. It codes for CASSKQDRAYGYTF.

This chain uses TRBV19 with TRBJ2-2, with D possibly matching TRBD2 (5 bases). V was clipped by 1 base and J by 1 base, with 16 bases between them. This CDR3 has 18 residues. The germline gives CDR1 LNHDA, CDR2 SQIVND (reference sequence). The CDR3 here is CASSIAHEGDMNTGELFF. The CDR3 bases are TGTGCCAGTAGTATAGCCCACGAGGGAGACATGAACACCGGGGAGCTGTTTTTT. Full variable domain (missing parts from reference TRBV19 and TRBJ2-2): DGGITQSPKYLFRKEGQNVTLSCEQNLNHDAMYWYRQDPGQGLRLIYYSQIVNDFQKGDIAEGYSVSREKKESFPLTVTSAQKNPTAFYLCASSIAHEGDMNTGELFFGEGSRLTVL.

The V and J genes are TRBV2 and TRBJ1-1; 9 bases map to TRBD1. V shed 1 base and J 11 bases; nucleotides not matched to a gene: 11. The CDR3 runs 15 residues. From germline, CDR1 is SNHLY and CDR2 FYNNEI. DNA for the CDR3: TGTGCCAGCAGTGAAGTCGGGACAGGGTCCTCACGGGCTTTCTTT. Translation gives CASSEVGTGSSRAFF.

The chain has TRBV18 and TRBJ2-1; D is unclear. V was clipped by 0 bases and J by 8 bases, with 8 bases between them. The germline gives CDR1 KGHSH, CDR2 LQKENI. There are 13 residues in the CDR3. The DNA for the CDR3 is TGTGCCAGCTCACCACCCGGGCTGGATGAGCAGTTCTTC. Translation: CASSPPGLDEQFF. The complete variable domain, with remaining parts taken from reference TRBV18 and TRBJ2-1, reads NAGVMQNPRHLVRRRGQEARLRCSPMKGHSHVYWYRQLPEEGLKFMVYLQKENIIDESGMPKERFSAEFPKEGPSILRIQQVVRGDSAAYFCASSPPGLDEQFFGPGTRLTVL.

This chain joins TRBV6-5 and TRBJ1-2; maybe TRBD1 (6 bases). Germline V gene sequence: CDR1 MNHEY, CDR2 SVGAGI. V lost 6 bases and J lost 8, with 16 bases in between. The CDR3 sequence is 13 residues long. DNA for the CDR3: TGTGCCAGCAGAGCGACAGGATCCAGCGGCTACACCTTC. Residues: CASRATGSSGYTF.

Only one count was recorded for this clone. The chain uses TRBV7-8 and TRBJ1-5; weak D call: TRBD1 (6 bases). CDR1 is SGHVS and CDR2 is FQNEAQ in the germline V gene. This CDR3 contains 16 residues. V was pared by 5 bases and J by 0 bases, with 14 bases between. The CDR3 bases are TGTGCCAGCAGCGGATTGGGACAATATAGCAATCAGCCCCAGCATTTT. The encoded protein is CASSGLGQYSNQPQHF.

The J gene is TRBJ1-5, the V gene TRBV7-9; perhaps TRBD1 as D (5 bases). The CDR3 is 13 amino acids. CDR1 and CDR2 (germline): SEHNR, FQNEAQ (reference sequence). V lost 3 bases and J 6 bases, leaving 9 bases between the germline ends. The CDR3 nucleotides read TGTGCCAGCAGCTTCGGGGCCCGTCAGCCCCAGCATTTT. This gives the protein CASSFGARQPQHF.

This rearrangement joins TRBV29-1 to TRBJ1-4, with 12 bases aligning to TRBD1. Germline V gives CDR1 SQVTM, CDR2 ANQGSEA. This CDR3 is 15 amino acids long. Germline trimming cut 6 bases from V and 8 bases from J; bases unmatched to any gene: 10. CDR3 bases: TGCAGCGTGGCCGAGGTGGGACAGGGGGCGGAAAAACTGTTTTTT. This codes for CSVAEVGQGAEKLFF.

The genes are TRBV7-9 and TRBJ2-7, with 9 bases fitting TRBD1. This CDR3 comprises 15 residues. The V gene's germline CDR1 is SEHNR and CDR2 FQNEAQ (reference sequence). Trimming removed 5 bases from V and 6 bases from J; junction bases left unmatched: 11. CDR3 DNA: TGTGCCAGCAGCGTAACCCGGGACAGGGCCGGCGAGCAGTACTTC. Protein sequence: CASSVTRDRAGEQYF.

The V and J genes are TRBV14 and TRBJ2-5; unclear D gene. The V gene's germline CDR1 is SGHDN and CDR2 FVKESK. The CDR3 spans 14 residues. With 1 base removed from V and 0 bases from J, the gap between germline ends came to 6 bases. The CDR3 region is CASSQVSYQETQYF. The CDR3 coding sequence is TGTGCCAGCAGCCAAGTCTCGTACCAAGAGACCCAGTACTTC.

This chain uses TRBV19 with TRBJ1-2, with 7 bases lining up with TRBD1. CDR1 and CDR2 from the germline V gene are LNHDA and SQIVND (reference sequence). V shed 2 bases and J 1 base; nucleotides not matched to a gene: 10. This CDR3 spans 17 amino acids. The DNA for the CDR3 is TGTGCCAGTAGTATAAGCTCGGGACAGCGCTATAACTATGGCTACACCTTC. Translation: CASSISSGQRYNYGYTF.

V and J are TRBV5-5 and TRBJ1-5, with D possibly matching TRBD1 (5 bases). This CDR3 is 16 amino acids long. Germline V gene sequence: CDR1 SGHKS, CDR2 YYEKEE (reference sequence). With 0 bases removed from V and 0 bases from J, the gap between germline ends came to 10 bases. CDR3 in DNA: TGTGCCAGCAGCTTGGTCCCAGGGAATAGCAATCAGCCCCAGCATTTT. This encodes CASSLVPGNSNQPQHF.

This clone was counted only a few times. The rearrangement uses TRBV5-1 and TRBJ2-3; possibly TRBD2 for D (5 bases). Germline V gene sequence: CDR1 SGHRS, CDR2 YFSETQ. This CDR3 comprises 13 residues. With 4 bases removed from V and 4 bases from J, the gap between germline ends came to 10 bases. The DNA for the CDR3 is TGCGCCAGCAGCCTAACTAGAGCAGATACGCAGTATTTT. Encoded protein: CASSLTRADTQYF.

This clone showed up just a few times. This chain uses TRBV5-1 with TRBJ2-5; TRBD2 is a possible D gene (5 bases). The germline V gene has CDR1 SGHRS and CDR2 YFSETQ. This CDR3 contains 11 residues. Trimming took off 7 bases at V and 2 bases at J, with 6 bases between the two ends. Here the CDR3 DNA reads TGCGCCAGCCGGGGACAAGAGACCCAGTACTTC. Encoded protein: CASRGQETQYF.

V is TRBV19 and J is TRBJ2-7; 9 bases agree with TRBD2. Germline lookup yields CDR1 LNHDA and CDR2 SQIVND (reference sequence). J gave up 2 bases and V 10 bases, and 9 bases lay outside the gene matches. The CDR3 is 14 residues long. As DNA, the CDR3 is TGTGCCACCTGGGGCGGGGGGGCCCCCTACGAGCAGTACTTC. Its translation: CATWGGGAPYEQYF.